The 19 T cell receptor beta chains below all came from one sample that was sequenced in a study of neurological immune-mediated disorders. Described time point: longitudinal time-point 2. Using its own MiXCR run on the 5' RACE reads, TCRdb lists one record per CDR3 protein. The table records 84,000 or so distinct CDR3 sequences, around 13% of them present only once. The sample taken for sequencing was PBMCs. These receptors were taken from a female donor with HTLV-1-associated myelopathy (HAM/TSP).

This clonotype was counted ten times or more. The CDR3 bases are TGTGCCAGCTCACCACCAGGGCGAACCGGGGAGCTGTTTTTT. It specifies CASSPPGRTGELFF. The chain carries TRBV18 and TRBJ2-2, with D unclear. The CDR3 has 14 residues. V lost 0 bases and J lost 5, with 7 bases in between. CDR1 and CDR2 from the germline V gene are KGHSH and LQKENI.

This clonotype has a count of ten or more. This chain connects TRBV20-1 to TRBJ2-1; tentatively, D is TRBD2 (6 bases). CDR1 and CDR2 (germline): DFQATT, SNEGSKA (reference sequence). CDR3 length: 11 residues. V lost 2 bases and J 7 bases, leaving 6 bases between the germline ends. The CDR3 loop is CSARRGNEQFF. DNA for the CDR3: TGCAGTGCTAGACGGGGGAATGAGCAGTTCTTC.

This clonotype appeared many times. J is TRBJ2-1 and V is TRBV5-1, with 9 positions matching TRBD1. This CDR3 contains 17 residues. Germline V lookup: CDR1 SGHRS, CDR2 YFSETQ. Trimming removed 1 base from V and 5 bases from J; junction bases left unmatched: 10. CDR3 DNA: TGCGCCAGCAGCTTGACTATCGCGGGACAGGGACACAATGAGCAGTTCTTC. Translated: CASSLTIAGQGHNEQFF.

This clonotype was observed many times. V gene TRBV20-1 combines with J gene TRBJ2-1, with D unclear. The CDR3 loop spans 12 amino acids. Germline CDR1 DFQATT, CDR2 SNEGSKA (reference sequence). V lost 6 bases and J lost 4, with 10 bases in between. The CDR3 is CSAEQTYNEQFF. The DNA of the CDR3 is TGCAGTGCAGAACAGACTTACAATGAGCAGTTCTTC.

This clonotype was counted ten times or more. V is TRBV5-1 and J is TRBJ2-1; 10 bases are a match to TRBD2. Germline V CDR1 and CDR2: SGHRS, YFSETQ. V lost 3 bases, J lost 4 bases, and 7 bases stayed unmatched. The length of the CDR3 is 16 residues. This CDR3 is CASSYYSGGSYNEQFF. Here the CDR3 DNA reads TGCGCCAGCAGCTACTATAGCGGGGGGTCGTACAATGAGCAGTTCTTC.

This clonotype appeared many times. CDR3 protein: CASSLIGARNEQFF. The CDR3 DNA sequence: TGTGCCAGCAGCTTGATCGGGGCAAGAAATGAGCAGTTCTTC. The chain links TRBV5-6 to TRBJ2-1; D could derive from TRBD1 or TRBD2 (5 bases each). From germline, CDR1 is SGHDT and CDR2 YYEEEE. This CDR3 region has 14 residues. The V gene lost 1 base and the J gene lost 7 bases, with 12 bases spanning the gap.

In this sample, this clonotype turned up many times. CDR3 residues: CASSLLGLQDANYEQYF. Written as DNA, the CDR3 is TGTGCCAGCAGCTTGTTAGGTTTGCAGGATGCCAACTACGAGCAGTACTTC. V and J are TRBV5-6 and TRBJ2-7; D unresolved. The CDR3 totals 17 residues. The germline V gene encodes CDR1 SGHDT and CDR2 YYEEEE. Trimming cost V 1 base and J 3 bases, with 20 bases left between them.

This clonotype was detected a few times. The chain employs TRBV20-1 and TRBJ1-2; TRBD1 is a possible D gene (5 bases). There are 15 residues in the CDR3. V was pared by 0 bases and J by 7 bases, with 18 bases between. Germline CDR1 DFQATT, CDR2 SNEGSKA (reference sequence). The CDR3 DNA sequence: TGCAGTGCTAGAGATGGACCGGGGCTCCTTGCTGGCTACACCTTC. Its protein product is CSARDGPGLLAGYTF.

At least ten counts were recorded for this clonotype. V gene TRBV10-3 combines with J gene TRBJ2-3; 8 positions match TRBD1. V was clipped by 8 bases and J by 2 bases; unmatched bases: 6. CDR3 length equals 14 residues. From germline, CDR1 is ENHRY and CDR2 SYGVKD. CDR3 in DNA: TGTGCCATCCTAAGACAGGGGCTCACAGATACGCAGTATTTT. As protein: CAILRQGLTDTQYF.

This clonotype was observed many times. The V gene is TRBV6-5, the J gene TRBJ1-1; possibly TRBD1 for D (5 bases). There are 13 residues in the CDR3. CDR1 MNHEY and CDR2 SVGAGI come from the germline V gene. V lost 1 base and J lost 6, with 9 bases in between. The chain's CDR3 is CASSYLGGAEAFF. In DNA, the CDR3 is TGTGCCAGCAGTTACTTGGGGGGGGCTGAAGCTTTCTTT.

In the case of this clonotype: One junction end does not reproduce the germline sequence, and a read error may be involved. The CDR3 sequence is CARSLIGGGVDTQYF. The CDR3 bases are TGTGCCAGAAGCTTGATCGGGGGAGGAGTGGATACGCAGTATTTT. The chain couples TRBV5-6 to TRBJ2-3, with D maybe TRBD2 (6 bases). CDR3 length equals 15 residues. Germline V gives CDR1 SGHDT, CDR2 YYEEEE.

This clonotype was recorded many times. This chain uses TRBV4-2 with TRBJ2-2, with D possibly being TRBD1 (6 bases). The germline V gene encodes CDR1 LGHNA and CDR2 YNFKEQ. This CDR3 comprises 15 residues. V was pared by 2 bases and J by 5 bases, with 12 bases between. The chain's CDR3 is CASSQFLTGTGELFF. DNA of the CDR3: TGTGCCAGCAGCCAATTTCTGACAGGAACCGGGGAGCTGTTTTTT.

This clonotype was seen repeatedly, ten times or more. The rearrangement links TRBV7-8 to TRBJ2-1; D gene uncertain. The CDR3 loop spans 14 amino acids. Germline values: CDR1 SGHVS, CDR2 FQNEAQ. The V end was cut by 2 bases, the J end by 8 bases, with 13 bases between. The CDR3 sequence is CASSLPAPLDEQFF. In nucleotides, the CDR3 is TGTGCCAGCAGCTTACCAGCGCCCTTAGATGAGCAGTTCTTC.

This clonotype has ten or more counts. V is TRBV5-1 and J is TRBJ1-2; TRBD1 aligns across 12 bases. After removal of 0 bases from V and 7 bases from J, the junction contained 16 bases not matched to a gene. Germline V lookup: CDR1 SGHRS, CDR2 YFSETQ. The CDR3 loop spans 19 amino acids. CDR3 in amino acids: CASSLEGDRGPGGLRGYTF. The DNA for the CDR3 is TGCGCCAGCAGCTTGGAGGGGGACAGGGGGCCTGGTGGGCTCCGTGGCTACACCTTC.

The sample holds many counts of this clonotype. The CDR3 coding sequence is TGTGCCAGCAGCGACCGAATTAGCGGGGGGGCTTACAATGAGCAGTTCTTC. Translated, it gives CASSDRISGGAYNEQFF. This chain uses TRBV3-1 with TRBJ2-1; TRBD2 agrees at 11 bases. V dropped 5 bases and J dropped 4; count of bases not matched to a gene: 10. The length of the CDR3 is 17 residues. Germline CDR1 LGHDT, CDR2 YNNKEL (reference sequence).

This clonotype was recorded many times. The chain couples TRBV5-1 to TRBJ1-2; D gene ambiguous. Trimming pared 4 bases from V and 3 bases from J, leaving 7 bases between. From germline, CDR1 is SGHRS and CDR2 YFSETQ. This CDR3 has 12 residues. The DNA of the CDR3 is TGCGCCAGCAGCAGTGTGGACTATGGCTACACCTTC. This translates into CASSSVDYGYTF.

In this sample, this clonotype turned up many times. The rearrangement joins TRBV7-2 to TRBJ2-3, with unresolved D. Trimming removed 1 base from V and 0 bases from J, with 5 bases in between. The CDR3 has 14 residues. Germline V lookup: CDR1 SGHTA, CDR2 FQGNSA. CDR3 in amino acids: CASSLETSTDTQYF. The CDR3 DNA is TGTGCCAGCAGCTTAGAGACTAGCACAGATACGCAGTATTTT.

This clonotype was recorded many times. This rearrangement joins TRBV2 to TRBJ2-1; 7 bases align to TRBD1. J gave up 9 bases and V 4 bases, and 9 bases lay outside the gene matches. Germline values: CDR1 SNHLY, CDR2 FYNNEI. The CDR3 sequence is 14 residues long. CDR3 in DNA: TGTGCCAGCAGTGCATCTACAGGGGCGGGTGAGCAGTTCTTC. It codes for CASSASTGAGEQFF.

This clonotype came up many times. The chain couples TRBV10-3 to TRBJ2-3; 10 positions agree with TRBD2. The trim removed 2 bases at V and 2 bases at J, leaving 7 bases unmatched. The germline V gene encodes CDR1 ENHRY and CDR2 SYGVKD. The CDR3 is 17 amino acids. The DNA for the CDR3 is TGTGCCATCAGTGAGACCGGAGCGGGGGGGTCCACAGATACGCAGTATTTT. It codes for CAISETGAGGSTDTQYF.